This TCR beta chain was found in a study of radiotherapy plus CTLA-4 blockade in lung cancer. Background on the study: Among enrolled patients, over 15% responded and about 34% achieved disease control.

General observations from the study: Following radiotherapy plus ipilimumab, tumor-derived TCR clones expanded in the blood.

The V gene lost 6 bases and the J gene lost 3 bases, with 14 bases spanning the gap. Germline CDR1 is SQVTM and CDR2 is ANQGSEA. The CDR3 consists of 13 residues. For this clone: Its antigen is not identified.

TCRdb keeps only in-frame clones here, not all; method: immunoSEQ multiplex PCR. This sample yields 70,000 to 90,000 clones, of which under 80% are seen a single time; under 25% belongs to the top ten. The input for sequencing was peripheral blood, taken from a patient treated with radiotherapy plus ipilimumab. The TCR originated in a human donor with non-small cell lung cancer whose response to radiotherapy plus ipilimumab could not be evaluated. Some clones in this sample may be carry-over from other donors' samples. This rearrangement joins TRBV29-1 to TRBJ2-5, with a weak D call TRBD2 (7 bases). As DNA, the CDR3 is TGCAGCGTCGAACGGGGGGCTGAAGAGACCCAGTACTTC. It encodes CSVERGAEETQYF.